Below, one T cell receptor (beta chain) is given with its context. What it recognizes is unknown. TCRdb itself ran the 5' RACE reads through MiXCR, one entry per CDR3 protein. The profile shows under 400,000 distinct CDR3 sequences, around 13% of them singletons. The data stem from a study of T cells after yellow fever vaccination. Background on the study: Preparation of fractions with low cell numbers was performed using SMART-Seq v4 Ultra Low Input. General study points: Most clones from primary vaccination were detected again post-booster (roughly 96% CD4, 88% CD8).

The V end lost 6 bases, the J end lost 2 bases, and 9 bases lay between the germline ends. The germline gives CDR1 SGHTA, CDR2 FQGTGA. This CDR3 comprises 13 residues. The sample here was CD4+ T cells sorted from PBMCs, taken 15 days after the yellow fever booster vaccination. The clonotype originates from a man aged 18 to 30 who received the YFV17D yellow fever vaccine. The chain is built from TRBV7-3 and TRBJ2-3; TRBD1 or TRBD2 may be the D gene (6 bases each). The CDR3 sequence: CASSWGATDTQYF. DNA for the CDR3: TGTGCCAGCAGTTGGGGGGCCACAGATACGCAGTATTTT.